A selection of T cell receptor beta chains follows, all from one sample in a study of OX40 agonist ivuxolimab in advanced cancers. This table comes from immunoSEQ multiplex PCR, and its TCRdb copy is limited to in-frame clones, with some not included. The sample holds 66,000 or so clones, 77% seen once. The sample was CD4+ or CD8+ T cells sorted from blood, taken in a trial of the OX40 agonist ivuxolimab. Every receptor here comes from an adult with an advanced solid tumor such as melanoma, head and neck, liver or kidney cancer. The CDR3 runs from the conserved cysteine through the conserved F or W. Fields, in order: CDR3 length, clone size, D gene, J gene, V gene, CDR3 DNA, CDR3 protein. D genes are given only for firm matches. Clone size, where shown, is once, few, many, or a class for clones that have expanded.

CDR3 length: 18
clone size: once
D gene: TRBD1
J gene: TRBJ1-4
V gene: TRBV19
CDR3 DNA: TGTGCCAGTAGTCAGGACAGGGAAATAATTGCAACTAATGAAAAACTGTTTTTT
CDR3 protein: CASSQDREIIATNEKLFF

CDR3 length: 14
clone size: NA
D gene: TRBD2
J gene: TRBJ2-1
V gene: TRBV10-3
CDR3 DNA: TGTGCCATCAAGGGGCTAGCGGGAGGAAATGAGCAGTTCTTC
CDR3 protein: CAIKGLAGGNEQFF

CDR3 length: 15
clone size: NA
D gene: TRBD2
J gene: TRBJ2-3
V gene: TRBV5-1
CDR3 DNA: TGCGCCAGCAGCATCCTAGCGGGACTTACAGATACGCAGTATTTT
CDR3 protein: CASSILAGLTDTQYF

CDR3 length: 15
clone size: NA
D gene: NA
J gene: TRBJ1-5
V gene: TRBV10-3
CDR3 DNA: TGTGCCATCAGTGAGAAGAAGGGGGGGGATCAGCCCCAGCATTTT
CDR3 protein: CAISEKKGGDQPQHF

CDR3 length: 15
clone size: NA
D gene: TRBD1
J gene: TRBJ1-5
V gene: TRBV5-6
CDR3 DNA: TGTGCCACGGGGACAGGAGAATATAGCAATCAGCCCCAGCATTTT
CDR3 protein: CATGTGEYSNQPQHF

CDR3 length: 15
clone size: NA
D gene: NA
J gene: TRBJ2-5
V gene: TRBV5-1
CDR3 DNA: TGCGCCAGCAGCTTGGATGGGTTTGAACAAGAGACCCAGTACTTC
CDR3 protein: CASSLDGFEQETQYF

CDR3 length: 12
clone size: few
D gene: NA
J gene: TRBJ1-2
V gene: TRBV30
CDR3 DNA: TGTGCCTGGGAACAGGGTACGGGTGGCTACACCTTC
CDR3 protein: CAWEQGTGGYTF

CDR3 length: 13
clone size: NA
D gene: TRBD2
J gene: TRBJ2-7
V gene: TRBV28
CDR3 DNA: TGTGCCACTTTGTCCAGCGGGAGGGCCCCGGGGTACTTC
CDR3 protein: CATLSSGRAPGYF

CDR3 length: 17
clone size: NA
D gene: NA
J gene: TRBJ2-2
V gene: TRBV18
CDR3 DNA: TGTGCCAGCTCACCACCCTCTCCAACAGGGAACACCGGGGAGCTGTTTTTT
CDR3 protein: CASSPPSPTGNTGELFF

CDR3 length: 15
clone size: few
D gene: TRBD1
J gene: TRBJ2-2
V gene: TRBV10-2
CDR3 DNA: TGCGCCAGCAGTGATTTGTGGACAGGGTCCGGGGAGCTGTTTTTT
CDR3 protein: CASSDLWTGSGELFF

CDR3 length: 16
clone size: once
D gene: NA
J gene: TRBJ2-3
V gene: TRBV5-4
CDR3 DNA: TGTGCCAGCAGCGCGGGGGGGGACAGGGGATACGATACGCAGTATTTT
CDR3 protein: CASSAGGDRGYDTQYF

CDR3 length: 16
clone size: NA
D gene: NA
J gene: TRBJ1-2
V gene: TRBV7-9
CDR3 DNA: TGTGCCAGCAGCTTAGCCCTATACACAGGGAACTATGGCTACACCTTC
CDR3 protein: CASSLALYTGNYGYTF

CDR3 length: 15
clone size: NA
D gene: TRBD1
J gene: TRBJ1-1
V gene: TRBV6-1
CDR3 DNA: TGTGCCAGCAGTGAGGGGGACAGGGGGCCCAGAAGGGCTTTCTTT
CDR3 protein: CASSEGDRGPRRAFF

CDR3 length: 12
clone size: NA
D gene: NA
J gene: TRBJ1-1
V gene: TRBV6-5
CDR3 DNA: TGTGCCAGCAGGGGAAGGGGACTTGAAGCTTTCTTT
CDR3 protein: CASRGRGLEAFF

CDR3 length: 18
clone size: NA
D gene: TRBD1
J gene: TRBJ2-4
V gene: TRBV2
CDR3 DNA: TGTGCCAGCAGTGAAGCACGGACAGGGGGCTCTTCCAAAAACATTCAGTACTTC
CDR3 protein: CASSEARTGGSSKNIQYF

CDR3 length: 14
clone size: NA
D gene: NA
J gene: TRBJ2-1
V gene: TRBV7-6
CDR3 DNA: TGTGCCAGCAGCTTACCTAGCTTAAACAATGAGCAGTTCTTC
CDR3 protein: CASSLPSLNNEQFF

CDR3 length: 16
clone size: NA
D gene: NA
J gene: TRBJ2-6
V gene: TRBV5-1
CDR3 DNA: TGCGCCAGCAGCTTTGGGAAGAGCTCTGGGGCCAACGTCCTGACTTTC
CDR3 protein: CASSFGKSSGANVLTF

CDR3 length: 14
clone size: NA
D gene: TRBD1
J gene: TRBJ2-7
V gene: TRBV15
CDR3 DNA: TGTGCCACCAGCTGGGACCGGGACAGAGACGAGCAGTACTTC
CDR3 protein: CATSWDRDRDEQYF

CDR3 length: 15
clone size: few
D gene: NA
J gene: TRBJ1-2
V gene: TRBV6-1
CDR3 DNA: TGTGCCAGCAGTGAAGATGGAGGGGCAAGGAATGGCTACACCTTC
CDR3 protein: CASSEDGGARNGYTF

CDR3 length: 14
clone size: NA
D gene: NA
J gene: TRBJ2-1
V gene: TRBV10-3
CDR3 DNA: TGTGCCATCAGTGAAGGGACTTATTACAATGAGCAGTTCTTC
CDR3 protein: CAISEGTYYNEQFF

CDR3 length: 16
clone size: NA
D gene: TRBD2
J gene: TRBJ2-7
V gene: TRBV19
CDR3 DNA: TGTGCCAGTAGTCCTTCCGGGACTAGCGGGTCCTACGAGCAGTACTTC
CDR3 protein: CASSPSGTSGSYEQYF

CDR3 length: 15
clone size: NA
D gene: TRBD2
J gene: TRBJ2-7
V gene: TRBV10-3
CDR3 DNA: TGTGCCATCAGTGAGGCTAGCGGGGGCTCCTACGAGCAGTACTTC
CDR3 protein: CAISEASGGSYEQYF

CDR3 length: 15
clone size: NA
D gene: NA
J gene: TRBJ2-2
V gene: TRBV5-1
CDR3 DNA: TGCGCCAGCAGCCCCCAAGCGACAAACACCGGGGAGCTGTTTTTT
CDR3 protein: CASSPQATNTGELFF

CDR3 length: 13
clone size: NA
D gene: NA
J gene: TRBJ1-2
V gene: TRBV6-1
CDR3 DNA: TGTGCCAGCATGTTGGGCGCGAACTATGGCTACACCTTC
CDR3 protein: CASMLGANYGYTF

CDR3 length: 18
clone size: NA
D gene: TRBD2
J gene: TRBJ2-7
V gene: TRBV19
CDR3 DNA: TGTGCCAGTAGTATCAGACTAGCGGAGCCTTACAACTCCTACGAGCAGTACTTC
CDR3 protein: CASSIRLAEPYNSYEQYF

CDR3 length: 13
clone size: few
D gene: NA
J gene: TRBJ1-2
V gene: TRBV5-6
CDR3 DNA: TGTGCCAGCAGTCACCAGGGGAACGATGGCTACACCTTC
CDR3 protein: CASSHQGNDGYTF

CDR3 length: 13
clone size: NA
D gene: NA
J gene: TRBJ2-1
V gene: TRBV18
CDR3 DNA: TGTGCCAGCTCACCCGGACGGGACAATGAGCAGTTCTTC
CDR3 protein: CASSPGRDNEQFF

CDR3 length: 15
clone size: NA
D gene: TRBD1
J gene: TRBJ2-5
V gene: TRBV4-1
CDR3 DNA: TGCGCCAGCAGCCCCTCCGACAGGGTATCAGAGACCCAGTACTTC
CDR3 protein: CASSPSDRVSETQYF

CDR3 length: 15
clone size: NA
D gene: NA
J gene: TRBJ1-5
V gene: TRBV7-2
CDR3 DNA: TGTGCCAGCAGCTTAGTGAGTGACCCCAATCAGCCCCAGCATTTT
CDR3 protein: CASSLVSDPNQPQHF

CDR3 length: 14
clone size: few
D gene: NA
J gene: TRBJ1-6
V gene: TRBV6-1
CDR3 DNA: TGTGCCAGCACTCACACAGCTTCAAATTCACCCCTCCACTTT
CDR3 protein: CASTHTASNSPLHF

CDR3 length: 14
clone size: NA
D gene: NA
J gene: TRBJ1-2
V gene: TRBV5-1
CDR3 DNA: TGCGCCAGCAGCTTGGAAATGGCAGGCCATGGCTACACCTTC
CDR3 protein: CASSLEMAGHGYTF

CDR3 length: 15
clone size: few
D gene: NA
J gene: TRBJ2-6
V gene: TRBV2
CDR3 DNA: TGTGCCAGCAGTGAAGAGAAGGCTGGGGCCAACGTCCTGACTTTC
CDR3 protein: CASSEEKAGANVLTF